This T cell receptor (beta chain) was retrieved from a study of shared clonotypes between healthy human individuals. Germline V gene data show CDR1 as LGHNA and CDR2 as YNFKEQ. CDR3 size: 15 residues. J gave up 8 bases and V 3 bases, and 6 bases lay outside the gene matches. Measured with immunoSEQ multiplex PCR; TCRdb has only the in-frame clones, and not every one. The sample holds some 1.1 million clones, roughly 77% seen once. The receptor's source is a man aged 18-30 years in good health. Some clones in this sample may be carry-over from other donors' samples. The V gene is TRBV4-2, the J gene TRBJ2-3, with TRBD2 identical over 12 bases. Sequences were obtained from memory CD4+ T cells from PBMCs. Subset meaning: CD45RA-negative fraction. CDR3 nucleotide sequence: TGTGCCAGCAGCCAGCTAGCGGGAGGGCCGGGTACGCAGTATTTT. It is translated as CASSQLAGGPGTQYF.